Listed here are 7 T cell receptor beta chains from one sample, sequenced in a study of T-cell memory formation after mild COVID-19. TCRdb reanalysed the 5' RACE reads using MiXCR and keeps one entry per CDR3 protein. Among around 400,000 distinct CDR3 sequences, roughly 24% were seen once, and the ten largest hold about 8.7%. Sequenced: PBMCs or a T cell subset sorted from them (not recorded which). These TCRs come from an adult woman who had mild COVID-19 (a few samples of this study predate the infection). Cell type and time point are not known.

This clonotype showed up just a few times. V gene TRBV20-1 combines with J gene TRBJ2-3; the match to TRBD2 covers 9 bases. Trimming cost V 3 bases and J 5 bases; bases outside gene matches: 9. There are 15 residues in the CDR3. Germline V gene data show CDR1 as DFQATT and CDR2 as SNEGSKA (reference sequence). The CDR3 DNA reads TGCAGTGCTAGTACAGCGGGGGGCGGAGGAGATACGCAGTATTTT. It specifies CSASTAGGGGDTQYF.

The V call is TRBV6-5, the J call TRBJ2-7; D is ambiguous. Per the germline V gene, CDR1 is MNHEY and CDR2 is SVGAGI. V was cut by 8 bases and J by 6 bases, with 11 bases left in between. This CDR3 spans 11 amino acids. This CDR3 is CASSNSLEQYF. The CDR3 region has the DNA TGTGCCAGCTCGAACTCCCTCGAGCAGTACTTC.

This clonotype showed up just a few times. This chain connects TRBV5-1 to TRBJ1-1; the D gene is possibly TRBD1 (6 bases). The ends were cut back, 4 bases at V and 0 bases at J, with 22 bases in the middle. CDR1 and CDR2 from the germline V gene are SGHRS and YFSETQ. The CDR3 spans 18 residues. CDR3 region: CASSPYLKQGKMNTEAFF. CDR3 nucleotide sequence: TGCGCCAGCAGCCCCTACCTAAAACAGGGAAAGATGAACACTGAAGCTTTCTTT.

In this sample, this clonotype turned up a few times. The rearrangement links TRBV7-9 to TRBJ1-6; 7 bases are a match to TRBD1. CDR3 size: 12 residues. V trimming: 2 bases; J trimming: 14 bases; junction bases outside the gene matches: 3. Germline CDR1 is SEHNR and CDR2 is FQNEAQ (reference sequence). DNA for the CDR3: TGTGCCAGCAGCTTACAGGGGGTCACCCTCCACTTT. Translating it yields CASSLQGVTLHF.

The V and J genes are TRBV29-1 and TRBJ1-1; D is uncertain. V dropped 1 base and J dropped 3 bases, with 15 bases sitting between them. The CDR3 spans 15 residues. The germline gives CDR1 SQVTM, CDR2 ANQGSEA. CDR3 sequence reads: CSVEVAGFRDTEAFF. The DNA of the CDR3 is TGCAGCGTTGAAGTGGCGGGCTTTAGGGACACTGAAGCTTTCTTT.

This chain joins TRBV27 and TRBJ2-7, with D unclear. In germline, CDR1 is MNHEY, CDR2 SMNVEV (reference sequence). The CDR3 has 13 amino acids. V lost 0 bases and J 2 bases, leaving 5 bases between the germline ends. CDR3 coding DNA: TGTGCCAGCAGTTTATCCCCCCCCTACGAGCAGTACTTC. It encodes CASSLSPPYEQYF.

This clonotype was counted only a few times. The V gene is TRBV24-1, the J gene TRBJ1-1; possibly TRBD1 for D (5 bases). Germline CDR1 and CDR2: KGHDR and SFDVKD. The CDR3 runs 14 residues. Trimming pared 10 bases from V and 1 base from J, leaving 15 bases between. The CDR3 loop reads CATSAGLSNTEAFF. The CDR3 DNA sequence: TGTGCCACGAGCGCGGGACTCTCGAACACTGAAGCTTTCTTT.